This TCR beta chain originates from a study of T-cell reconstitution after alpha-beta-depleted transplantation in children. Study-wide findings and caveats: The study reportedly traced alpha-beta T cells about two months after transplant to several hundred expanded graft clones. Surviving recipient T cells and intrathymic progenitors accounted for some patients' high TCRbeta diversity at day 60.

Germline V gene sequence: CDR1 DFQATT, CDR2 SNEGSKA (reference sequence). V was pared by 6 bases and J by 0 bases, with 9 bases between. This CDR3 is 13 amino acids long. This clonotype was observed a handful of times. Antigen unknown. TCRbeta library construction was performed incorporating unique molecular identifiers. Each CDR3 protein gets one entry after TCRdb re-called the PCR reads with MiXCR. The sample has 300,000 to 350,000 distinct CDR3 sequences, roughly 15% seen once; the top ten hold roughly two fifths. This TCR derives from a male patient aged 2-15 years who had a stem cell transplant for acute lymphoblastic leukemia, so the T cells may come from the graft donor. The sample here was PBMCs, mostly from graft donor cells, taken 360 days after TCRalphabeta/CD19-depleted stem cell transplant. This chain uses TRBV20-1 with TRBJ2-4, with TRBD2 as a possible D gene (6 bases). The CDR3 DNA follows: TGCAGTGCGCCAGCGGGAGCCAAAAACATTCAGTACTTC. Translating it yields CSAPAGAKNIQYF.